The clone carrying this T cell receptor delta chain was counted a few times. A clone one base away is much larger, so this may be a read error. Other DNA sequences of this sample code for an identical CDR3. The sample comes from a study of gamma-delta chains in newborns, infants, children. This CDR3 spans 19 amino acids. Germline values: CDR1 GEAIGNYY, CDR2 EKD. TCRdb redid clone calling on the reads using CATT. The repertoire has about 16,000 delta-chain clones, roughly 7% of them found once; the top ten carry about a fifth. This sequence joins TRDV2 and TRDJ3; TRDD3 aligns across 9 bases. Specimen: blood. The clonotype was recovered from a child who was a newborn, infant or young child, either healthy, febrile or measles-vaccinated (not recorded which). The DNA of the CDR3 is TGTGCCTGTGACACCCTGGGGGGGGATACCGGCTGGGACACCCGTCAGATGTTTTTC. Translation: CACDTLGGDTGWDTRQMFF.